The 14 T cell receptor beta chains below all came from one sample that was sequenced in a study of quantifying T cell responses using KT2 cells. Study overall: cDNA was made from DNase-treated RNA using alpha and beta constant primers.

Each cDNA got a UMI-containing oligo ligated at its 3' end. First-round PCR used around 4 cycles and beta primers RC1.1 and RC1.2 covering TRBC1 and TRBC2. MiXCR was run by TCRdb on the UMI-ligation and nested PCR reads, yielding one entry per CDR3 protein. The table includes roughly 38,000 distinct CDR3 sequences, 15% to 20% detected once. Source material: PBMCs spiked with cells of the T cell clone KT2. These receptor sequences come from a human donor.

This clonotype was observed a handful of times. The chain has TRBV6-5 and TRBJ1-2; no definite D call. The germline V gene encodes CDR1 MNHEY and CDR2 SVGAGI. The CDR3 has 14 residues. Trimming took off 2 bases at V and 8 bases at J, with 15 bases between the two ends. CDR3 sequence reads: CASSYRSGINGYTF. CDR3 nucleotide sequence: TGTGCCAGCAGTTACCGATCCGGGATCAACGGCTACACCTTC.

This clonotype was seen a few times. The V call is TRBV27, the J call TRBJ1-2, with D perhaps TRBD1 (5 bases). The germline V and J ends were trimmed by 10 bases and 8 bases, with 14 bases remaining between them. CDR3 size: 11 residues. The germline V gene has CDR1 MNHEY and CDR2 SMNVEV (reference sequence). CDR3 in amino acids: CATLEGRGYTF. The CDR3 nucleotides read TGTGCCACCCTCGAGGGGAGGGGCTACACCTTC.

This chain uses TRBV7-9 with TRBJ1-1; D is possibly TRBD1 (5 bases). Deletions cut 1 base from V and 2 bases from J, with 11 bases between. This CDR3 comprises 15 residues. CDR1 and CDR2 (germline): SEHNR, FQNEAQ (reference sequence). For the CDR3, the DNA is TGTGCCAGCAGCTTAGTTGGGACCCCCAACACTGAAGCTTTCTTT. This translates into CASSLVGTPNTEAFF.

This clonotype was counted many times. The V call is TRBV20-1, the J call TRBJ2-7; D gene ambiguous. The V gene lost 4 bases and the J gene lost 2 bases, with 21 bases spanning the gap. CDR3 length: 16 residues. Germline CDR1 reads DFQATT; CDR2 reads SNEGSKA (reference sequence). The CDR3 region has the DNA TGCAGTGCTACCGTTTTATTGGGTCTACCCCCCTACGAGCAGTACTTC. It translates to CSATVLLGLPPYEQYF.

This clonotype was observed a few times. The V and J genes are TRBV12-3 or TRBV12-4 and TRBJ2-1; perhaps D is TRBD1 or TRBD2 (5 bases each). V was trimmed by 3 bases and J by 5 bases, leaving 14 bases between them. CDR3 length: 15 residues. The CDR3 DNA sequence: TGTGCCAGCAGTTTCCTGGCCGGGACGAACAATGAGCAGTTCTTC. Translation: CASSFLAGTNNEQFF.

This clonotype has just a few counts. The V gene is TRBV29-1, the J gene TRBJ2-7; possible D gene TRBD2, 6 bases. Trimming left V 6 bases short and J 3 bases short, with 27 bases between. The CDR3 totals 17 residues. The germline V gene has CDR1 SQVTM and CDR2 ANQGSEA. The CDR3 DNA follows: TGCAGCGTCGTCCGTCTAGTTTTGGAGGGGTTAGGCTACGAGCAGTACTTC. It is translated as CSVVRLVLEGLGYEQYF.

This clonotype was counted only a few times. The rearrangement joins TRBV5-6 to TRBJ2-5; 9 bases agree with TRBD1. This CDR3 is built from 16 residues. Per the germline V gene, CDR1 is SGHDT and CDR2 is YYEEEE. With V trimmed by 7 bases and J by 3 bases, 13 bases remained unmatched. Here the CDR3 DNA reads TGTGCCAGCTTCGGGCCCGGGACAGGGCCAAAAGAGACCCAGTACTTC. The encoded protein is CASFGPGTGPKETQYF. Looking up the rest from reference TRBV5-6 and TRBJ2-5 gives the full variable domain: DAGVTQSPTHLIKTRGQQVTLRCSPKSGHDTVSWYQQALGQGPQFIFQYYEEEERQRGNFPDRFSGHQFPNYSSELNVNALLLGDSALYLCASFGPGTGPKETQYFGPGTRLLVL.

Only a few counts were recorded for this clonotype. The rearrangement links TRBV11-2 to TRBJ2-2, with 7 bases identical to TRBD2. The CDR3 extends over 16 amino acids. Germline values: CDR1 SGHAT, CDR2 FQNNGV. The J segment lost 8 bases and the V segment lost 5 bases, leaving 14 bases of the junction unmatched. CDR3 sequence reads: CASSQLSGGRAGELFF. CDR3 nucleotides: TGTGCCAGCAGCCAGCTCAGTGGAGGGAGGGCTGGGGAGCTGTTTTTT.

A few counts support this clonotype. This CDR3 is CASSSPATGDSPLHF. The CDR3 DNA sequence: TGTGCCAGCAGCTCCCCCGCGACAGGGGATTCACCCCTCCACTTT. This chain connects TRBV6-5 to TRBJ1-6; the match to TRBD1 covers 8 bases. The CDR3 covers 15 residues. Germline trimming cut 6 bases from V and 8 bases from J; bases unmatched to any gene: 9. The V gene's germline CDR1 is MNHEY and CDR2 SVGAGI.

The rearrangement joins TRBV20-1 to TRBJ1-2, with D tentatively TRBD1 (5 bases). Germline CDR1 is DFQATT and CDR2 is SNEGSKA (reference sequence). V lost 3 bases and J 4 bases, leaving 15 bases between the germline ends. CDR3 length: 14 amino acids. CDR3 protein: CSASVPGQAYGYTF. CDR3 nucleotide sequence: TGCAGTGCTAGTGTCCCGGGGCAGGCCTATGGCTACACCTTC.

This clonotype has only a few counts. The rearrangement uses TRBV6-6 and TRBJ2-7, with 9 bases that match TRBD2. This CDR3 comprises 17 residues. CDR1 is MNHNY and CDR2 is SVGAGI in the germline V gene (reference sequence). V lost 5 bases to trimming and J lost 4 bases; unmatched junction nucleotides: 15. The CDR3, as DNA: TGTGCCAGCAGTCCTTGGGGACTAGCAGAGGCTAATTACGAGCAGTACTTC. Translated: CASSPWGLAEANYEQYF.

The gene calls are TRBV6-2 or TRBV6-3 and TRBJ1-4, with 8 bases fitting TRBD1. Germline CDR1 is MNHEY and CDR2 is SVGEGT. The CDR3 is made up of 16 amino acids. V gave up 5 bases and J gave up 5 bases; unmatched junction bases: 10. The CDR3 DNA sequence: TGTGCCAGCAGTAACCCGTCCGGGGACAGGAATGAAAAACTGTTTTTT. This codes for CASSNPSGDRNEKLFF.

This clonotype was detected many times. The CDR3 nucleotides are TGTGCCAGCAGTCAAGGGTGGGGGAGCGGGGAGCTGTTTTTT. This translates into CASSQGWGSGELFF. The chain uses TRBV6-1 and TRBJ2-2; either TRBD1 or TRBD2 may fit D (5 bases each). CDR1 is MNHNS, CDR2 SASEGT, per germline. This CDR3 is built from 14 residues. Trimming removed 5 bases at V and 7 bases at J, with 14 bases between.

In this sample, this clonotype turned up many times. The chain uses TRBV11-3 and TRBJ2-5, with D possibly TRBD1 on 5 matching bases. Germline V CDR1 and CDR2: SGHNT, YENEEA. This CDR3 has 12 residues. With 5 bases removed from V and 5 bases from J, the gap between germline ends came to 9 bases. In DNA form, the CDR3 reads TGTGCCAGCAGCCCAGGGCGCGAGACCCAGTACTTC. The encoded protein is CASSPGRETQYF.